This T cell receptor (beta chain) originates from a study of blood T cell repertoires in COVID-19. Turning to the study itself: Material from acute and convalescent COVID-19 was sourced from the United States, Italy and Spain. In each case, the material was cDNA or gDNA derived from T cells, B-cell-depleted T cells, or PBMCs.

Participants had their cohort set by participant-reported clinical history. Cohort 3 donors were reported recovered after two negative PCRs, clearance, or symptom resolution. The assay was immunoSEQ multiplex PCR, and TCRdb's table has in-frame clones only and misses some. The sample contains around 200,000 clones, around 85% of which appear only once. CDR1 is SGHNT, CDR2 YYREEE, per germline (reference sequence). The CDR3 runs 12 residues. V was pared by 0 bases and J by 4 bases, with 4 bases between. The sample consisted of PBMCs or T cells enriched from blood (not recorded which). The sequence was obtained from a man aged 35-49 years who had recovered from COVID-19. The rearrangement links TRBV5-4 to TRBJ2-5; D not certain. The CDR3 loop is CASSLVGETQYF. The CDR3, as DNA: TGTGCCAGCAGCTTGGTCGGAGAGACCCAGTACTTC.